This is a list of T cell receptor beta chains from one sample in a study of early T cells in non-severe SARS-CoV-2 infection. TCRdb reanalysed the 5' RACE reads using MiXCR and keeps one entry per CDR3 protein. Of over 30,000 distinct CDR3 sequences listed, roughly 4.5% are singletons. The sequenced sample consisted of whole blood. Receptors originate from an adult who was a healthcare worker with PCR-confirmed SARS-CoV-2 infection or an uninfected control (not recorded which). Both conserved end residues are part of each CDR3. The order of the fields is V gene, D gene, J gene, clone size, CDR3 DNA, CDR3 protein. A D gene is named only where the DNA matches it firmly. Size is stated for part of the rows, as once, few or many counts, or as a class when the clone is expanded.

V: TRBV28
D: -
J: TRBJ1-6
size: many
DNA: TGTGCCAGCAGTTCTGGGGATCCACCCCTCCACTTT
CDR3: CASSSGDPPLHF

V: TRBV20-1
D: TRBD1
J: TRBJ2-3
size: -
DNA: TGCAGTGCGACCGCCCACAGGGGGCGTAAAGATACGCAGTATTTT
CDR3: CSATAHRGRKDTQYF

V: TRBV6-5
D: TRBD1
J: TRBJ1-6
size: -
DNA: TGTGCCAGCAGTATGGGAAGCAGGGGGGGTTCACCCCTCCACTTT
CDR3: CASSMGSRGGSPLHF

V: TRBV4-1
D: -
J: TRBJ2-1
size: -
DNA: TGCGCCAGCAGCCACTTAGGACGGATCTACAATGAGCAGTTCTTC
CDR3: CASSHLGRIYNEQFF

V: TRBV7-2
D: TRBD2
J: TRBJ2-3
size: many
DNA: TGTGCCAGCAGCTTCCAAGCGGGGGGGCCAACAGATACGCAGTATTTT
CDR3: CASSFQAGGPTDTQYF

V: TRBV10-2
D: TRBD2
J: TRBJ2-5
size: medium-sized
DNA: TGCGCCAGCAGTGAATTCAGCGGGGGGACTAAAGAGACCCAGTACTTC
CDR3: CASSEFSGGTKETQYF

V: TRBV12-3/TRBV12-4
D: -
J: TRBJ1-1
size: many
DNA: TGTGCCAGCAGTTTAGCGGGAGAGAACACTGAAGCTTTCTTT
CDR3: CASSLAGENTEAFF

V: TRBV6-2/TRBV6-3
D: TRBD1
J: TRBJ2-7
size: many
DNA: TGTGCCAGCAGCGATCCGGGACAGGGAAGCTCCTACGAGCAGTACTTC
CDR3: CASSDPGQGSSYEQYF

V: TRBV12-3/TRBV12-4
D: -
J: TRBJ1-2
size: many
DNA: TGTGCCAGCAGTTTATCAGGGATCAATGGCTACACCTTC
CDR3: CASSLSGINGYTF

V: TRBV27
D: -
J: TRBJ1-1
size: -
DNA: TGTGCCAGCAGGACAGGGAACACTGAAGCTTTCTTT
CDR3: CASRTGNTEAFF

V: TRBV7-9
D: -
J: TRBJ2-7
size: many
DNA: TGTGCCAGCAGCTTAGAGGTCGGGGACTACGAGCAGTACTTC
CDR3: CASSLEVGDYEQYF

V: TRBV29-1
D: TRBD1
J: TRBJ1-6
size: many
DNA: TGCAGCGTTAGGACAGGGGGAAATTCACCCCTCCACTTT
CDR3: CSVRTGGNSPLHF

V: TRBV21-1
D: -
J: TRBJ2-7
size: many
DNA: TGTGCCAGCAGCAAGAAGCCGGGACAGGACGACGAGCAGTACTTC
CDR3: CASSKKPGQDDEQYF

V: TRBV3-1
D: -
J: TRBJ1-5
size: -
DNA: TGTGCCAGCAGCCAGTCGGCCTCGACAAGGAATCAGCCCCAGCATTTT
CDR3: CASSQSASTRNQPQHF

V: TRBV27
D: -
J: TRBJ2-3
size: many
DNA: TGTGCCAGCAGTTTAAGAACTATCACAGATACGCAGTATTTT
CDR3: CASSLRTITDTQYF

V: TRBV12-3/TRBV12-4
D: -
J: TRBJ1-1
size: many
DNA: TGTGCCAGCAGTTTATACGGGACGGCTTTTTTTGCGGACACTGAAGCTTTCTTT
CDR3: CASSLYGTAFFADTEAFF

V: TRBV27
D: -
J: TRBJ1-2
size: many
DNA: TGTGCCAGCAGTTTACAGGGCTATGGCTACACCTTC
CDR3: CASSLQGYGYTF

V: TRBV7-9
D: -
J: TRBJ1-1
size: many
DNA: TGTGCCAGCAGCTTATACGACGGAAACACTGAAGCTTTCTTT
CDR3: CASSLYDGNTEAFF

V: TRBV28
D: TRBD1
J: TRBJ2-1
size: many
DNA: TGTGCCAGCAGCCCCGAGGGACAGGGTTTGTTTGAGCAGTTCTTC
CDR3: CASSPEGQGLFEQFF

V: TRBV5-1
D: TRBD1
J: TRBJ2-5
size: -
DNA: TGCGCCAGCAGCTTCGCCGGGACAGAGGGAGAGACCCAGTACTTC
CDR3: CASSFAGTEGETQYF

V: TRBV28
D: TRBD2
J: TRBJ2-3
size: few
DNA: TGTGCCAGCAGTTTACTTAGCGGGGGGACTTATGGGCAGTATTTT
CDR3: CASSLLSGGTYGQYF

V: TRBV12-3/TRBV12-4
D: -
J: TRBJ2-2
size: -
DNA: TGTGCCAGCAGGCGTCAGGGCGGCACCGGGGAGCTGTTTTTT
CDR3: CASRRQGGTGELFF

V: TRBV7-8
D: -
J: TRBJ2-1
size: many
DNA: TGTGCCAGCAGCTGGCGGGACAAAAACAATGAGCAGTTCTTC
CDR3: CASSWRDKNNEQFF

V: TRBV10-1
D: TRBD1
J: TRBJ2-3
size: -
DNA: TGCGCCAGCAGTGATGCCGGGACAGGCTACCTAAGGCAGTATTTT
CDR3: CASSDAGTGYLRQYF

V: TRBV7-9
D: -
J: TRBJ2-3
size: many
DNA: TGTGCCAGCAGCTTAGCACCCGGAGATACGCAGTATTTT
CDR3: CASSLAPGDTQYF

V: TRBV5-5
D: -
J: TRBJ2-7
size: many
DNA: TGTGCCAGCAGCTTGGCTGGACGGGAAGACTACGAGCAGTACTTC
CDR3: CASSLAGREDYEQYF

V: TRBV28
D: -
J: TRBJ2-1
size: few
DNA: TGTGCCAGCAGTAGAAACAGCTACAATGAGCAGTTCTTC
CDR3: CASSRNSYNEQFF

V: TRBV5-5
D: -
J: TRBJ2-1
size: many
DNA: TGTGCCAGCAGCTTGATACAGCTACCCTACAATGAGCAGTTCTTC
CDR3: CASSLIQLPYNEQFF

V: TRBV20-1
D: TRBD2
J: TRBJ2-5
size: -
DNA: TGCAGTGCTATGACTAGCGGGGGCCTTCAAGAGACCCAGTACTTC
CDR3: CSAMTSGGLQETQYF

V: TRBV4-1
D: -
J: TRBJ1-2
size: many
DNA: TGCGCCAGCAGCCAAGATCGACGGGACCACTATGGCTACACCTTC
CDR3: CASSQDRRDHYGYTF

V: TRBV7-2
D: -
J: TRBJ1-2
size: many
DNA: TGTGCCAGCAGCTTATATGGCTACACCTTC
CDR3: CASSLYGYTF

V: TRBV5-4
D: TRBD2
J: TRBJ2-3
size: many
DNA: TGTGCCAGCAGCGATAGACTAGCGGGGAGCACAGATACGCAGTATTTT
CDR3: CASSDRLAGSTDTQYF

V: TRBV28
D: TRBD1
J: TRBJ2-4
size: few
DNA: TGTGCCAGCAGTCCTAACCGGGACAGGGTTAGCATTCAGTACTTC
CDR3: CASSPNRDRVSIQYF

V: TRBV10-3
D: -
J: TRBJ2-1
size: many
DNA: TGTGCCATCGGGGAGGGTCGGCGGGGGCCCCTTAAAGGGGATGAGCAGTTCTTC
CDR3: CAIGEGRRGPLKGDEQFF

V: TRBV5-1
D: -
J: TRBJ2-3
size: few
DNA: TGCGCCAGCAGCTTGGTTCCAGGGCCCACAGATACGCAGTATTTT
CDR3: CASSLVPGPTDTQYF

V: TRBV5-1
D: TRBD1
J: TRBJ2-1
size: few
DNA: TGCGCCAGCAGCTTGGCATCCGGGACAGGGGCCAATGAGCAGTTCTTC
CDR3: CASSLASGTGANEQFF

V: TRBV3-1
D: -
J: TRBJ2-1
size: many
DNA: TGTGCCAGCAGCCCACTAGGGGGGCGTGGGAATGAGCAGTTCTTC
CDR3: CASSPLGGRGNEQFF

V: TRBV7-9
D: -
J: TRBJ1-1
size: many
DNA: TGTGCCAGCAGCTTAGAGGGTTTGACTGAAGCTTTCTTT
CDR3: CASSLEGLTEAFF

V: TRBV29-1
D: TRBD1
J: TRBJ1-5
size: many
DNA: TGCAGCGTTCGGACAGGGTCTAATCAGCCCCAGCATTTT
CDR3: CSVRTGSNQPQHF

V: TRBV5-1
D: -
J: TRBJ1-6
size: few
DNA: TGCGCCAGCAGCTCCGTTTCTGACCGAAATTCACCCCTCCACTTT
CDR3: CASSSVSDRNSPLHF

V: TRBV11-2
D: -
J: TRBJ2-3
size: many
DNA: TGTGCCACCTCCCGTAACCCTAGCACAGATACGCAGTATTTT
CDR3: CATSRNPSTDTQYF

V: TRBV4-3
D: -
J: TRBJ2-7
size: many
DNA: TGCGCCAGCAGCCAAGAGATACAGGGAACCTACGAGCAGTACTTC
CDR3: CASSQEIQGTYEQYF

V: TRBV7-2
D: TRBD2
J: TRBJ2-5
size: many
DNA: TGTGCCAGCAGCTTAGGAAGCGGGGGGGCCATCCAGACCCAGTACTTC
CDR3: CASSLGSGGAIQTQYF

V: TRBV9
D: -
J: TRBJ2-2
size: few
DNA: TGTGCCAGCAGCGTAGGTATAGGGGCGAACACCGGGGAGCTGTTTTTT
CDR3: CASSVGIGANTGELFF

V: TRBV4-1
D: TRBD1
J: TRBJ2-7
size: -
DNA: TGCGCCAGCAGCCTCAGCAGGACAGGGTCCTACGAGCAGTACTTC
CDR3: CASSLSRTGSYEQYF

V: TRBV6-6
D: TRBD2
J: TRBJ2-1
size: many
DNA: TGTGCCAGCAGACCAAGCGGGGGTGGCTACAATGAGCAGTTCTTC
CDR3: CASRPSGGGYNEQFF

V: TRBV27
D: -
J: TRBJ2-7
size: many
DNA: TGTGCCAGCAGTCAACAGGGTGGCGAGCAGTACTTC
CDR3: CASSQQGGEQYF

V: TRBV28
D: -
J: TRBJ1-2
size: many
DNA: TGTGCCAGCAGTTTATCGGCCCCCCTGGGGTACACCTTC
CDR3: CASSLSAPLGYTF

V: TRBV7-2
D: TRBD2
J: TRBJ2-3
size: medium-sized
DNA: TGTGCCAGCAGCTACCGACTAGCGGGGAGCACAGATACGCAGTATTTT
CDR3: CASSYRLAGSTDTQYF